Listed here are 5 T cell receptor beta chains from one sample, sequenced in a study of blood T cell repertoires in COVID-19. The repertoire was sequenced with immunoSEQ multiplex PCR; TCRdb's copy has only in-frame clones and lacks some. The data contain over 250,000 clones, 90% of them seen just once; the ten biggest clones take up roughly 2.6%. The sample taken for sequencing was PBMCs or T cells enriched from blood (not recorded which). These TCRs come from a man in his fifties or sixties who had recovered from COVID-19.

The chain is built from TRBV10-3 and TRBJ1-1; D call uncertain. The CDR3 extends over 14 amino acids. CDR1 is ENHRY, CDR2 SYGVKD, per germline. With 7 bases removed from V and 1 base from J, the gap between germline ends came to 13 bases. The CDR3 bases are TGTGCCATCACCCCCCGGAGGGAGAACACTGAAGCTTTCTTT. Amino acids: CAITPRRENTEAFF.

The chain joins TRBV19 to TRBJ1-5; 8 bases agree with TRBD1. Germline CDR1 and CDR2: LNHDA and SQIVND (reference sequence). The J segment lost 2 bases and the V segment lost 6 bases, leaving 9 bases of the junction unmatched. CDR3 length equals 16 residues. The CDR3 bases are TGTGCCAGTAGCATGGTCAGGACAGGGCGCAATCAGCCCCAGCATTTT. Its protein product is CASSMVRTGRNQPQHF.

The V call is TRBV5-8, the J call TRBJ2-5; D ambiguous. The germline V gene has CDR1 SGHTS and CDR2 YDEGEE. This CDR3 has 16 amino acids. Trimming took 0 bases from V and 3 from J, leaving 15 bases between them. CDR3 nucleotide sequence: TGTGCCAGCAGCTTGGGTTTGAGAGAGAGAAAAGAGACCCAGTACTTC. As protein: CASSLGLRERKETQYF.

The rearrangement links TRBV9 to TRBJ1-2; 10 nucleotides line up with TRBD1. V was pared by 3 bases and J by 7 bases, with 3 bases of the junction left unmatched. Per the germline V gene, CDR1 is SGDLS and CDR2 is YYNGEE. This CDR3 spans 13 amino acids. The CDR3 DNA sequence: TGTGCCAGCAGCGGACAGGGGGCAGGTGGCTACACCTTC. Its protein product is CASSGQGAGGYTF.

In the case of this clone: This same CDR3 is encoded by further DNA sequences in the sample. This chain links TRBV18 with TRBJ2-7, with TRBD1 matching 7 bases. The V segment lost 3 bases and the J segment 0 bases; nucleotides outside the gene matches: 2. This CDR3 has 14 residues. In germline, CDR1 is KGHSH, CDR2 LQKENI. As DNA, the CDR3 is TGTGCCAGCTCACCGGGACAGAGCTCCTACGAGCAGTACTTC. Encoded protein: CASSPGQSSYEQYF.